These 20 T cell receptor beta chains originate from one sample sequenced in a study of blood T cell repertoires in COVID-19. The protocol was immunoSEQ multiplex PCR, while the TCRdb copy is restricted to in-frame clones and leaves out a portion. The top ten hold over 6% of the sample, which has around 220,000 clones, around 87% seen once. Material: PBMCs or T cells enriched from blood (not recorded which). All receptors come from a woman aged 30 to 39 with acute COVID-19.

The V and J genes are TRBV7-6 and TRBJ2-2; weak D call: TRBD2 (5 bases). The V end was cut by 5 bases, the J end by 3 bases, with 16 bases between. Germline V gene data show CDR1 as SGHVS and CDR2 as FNYEAQ. The CDR3 contains 16 residues. CDR3: CASSPTPDGDTGELFF. CDR3 sequence (DNA): TGTGCCAGCAGCCCAACCCCGGACGGGGACACCGGGGAGCTGTTTTTT.

The CDR3, as DNA: TGTGCCAGCTCACCACCGATCGGGGGGGCTGCCGGAGATACGCAGTATTTT. Translation gives CASSPPIGGAAGDTQYF. This sequence joins TRBV18 and TRBJ2-3; 8 bases agree with TRBD2. This CDR3 is built from 17 residues. Germline CDR1 KGHSH, CDR2 LQKENI. The V and J ends lost 0 bases and 5 bases, in that order; junction bases with no gene match: 10. The full variable domain, with the rest looked up from reference TRBV18 and TRBJ2-3, is NAGVMQNPRHLVRRRGQEARLRCSPMKGHSHVYWYRQLPEEGLKFMVYLQKENIIDESGMPKERFSAEFPKEGPSILRIQQVVRGDSAAYFCASSPPIGGAAGDTQYFGPGTRLTVL.

The genes are TRBV30 and TRBJ2-5, with D possibly matching TRBD2 (7 bases). The CDR3 covers 12 residues. Per the germline V gene, CDR1 is GTSNPN and CDR2 is SVGIG (reference sequence). V lost 3 bases, J lost 3 bases, and 8 bases lay in between. The chain's CDR3 is CAWRGGEETQYF. The CDR3 DNA reads as TGTGCCTGGAGAGGGGGGGAAGAGACCCAGTACTTC.

The table lists this clone with a few counts. The chain uses TRBV6-2 or TRBV6-3 and TRBJ1-4, with a tentative D call TRBD1 (5 bases). The CDR3 length is 15 residues. Germline-derived CDR1 and CDR2 are MNHEY and SVGEGT. The V end lost 6 bases, the J end lost 3 bases, and 14 bases lay between the germline ends. The CDR3 spells CASSSATDSNEKLFF. The DNA for the CDR3 is TGTGCCAGCAGCTCCGCGACAGATTCTAATGAAAAACTGTTTTTT.

This clone was observed once. The chain couples TRBV19 to TRBJ2-7, with 7 nucleotides matching TRBD1. CDR3 length: 16 residues. Germline CDR1 and CDR2: LNHDA and SQIVND (reference sequence). The trim removed 5 bases at V and 2 bases at J, leaving 12 bases unmatched. The CDR3 DNA follows: TGTGCCAGTAGTCCGCCCTCGACAGGGATCGCCTACGAGCAGTACTTC. Its translation is CASSPPSTGIAYEQYF.

V is TRBV6-4 and J is TRBJ2-1, with 8 bases fitting TRBD2. The J segment lost 0 bases and the V segment lost 2 bases, leaving 0 bases of the junction unmatched. This CDR3 is built from 15 residues. Looked up from germline, CDR1 is MRHNA and CDR2 is SNTAGT. The CDR3 DNA reads as TGTGCCAGCAGTGACAGCGGGAGCTCCTACAATGAGCAGTTCTTC. Residues: CASSDSGSSYNEQFF.

The rearrangement links TRBV3-1 (or the pseudogene TRBV3-2) to TRBJ1-2; D remains ambiguous. Germline CDR1 LGHDT, CDR2 YNNKEL (reference sequence). The CDR3 is 15 residues long. V was trimmed by 0 bases and J by 7 bases, leaving 15 bases between them. CDR3 protein: CASSQERGRKSGYTF. The CDR3 DNA reads as TGTGCCAGCAGCCAAGAGCGGGGAAGGAAGTCTGGCTACACCTTC.

J is TRBJ2-5 and V is TRBV19, with 10 positions matching TRBD2. The CDR3 loop spans 13 amino acids. With 3 bases clipped from V and 10 bases from J, the junction kept 5 bases outside the gene matches. Germline CDR1 is LNHDA and CDR2 is SQIVND (reference sequence). The CDR3 DNA sequence: TGTGCCAGTAGTATCGAGCGGGGGGGAGACCAGTACTTC. As protein: CASSIERGGDQYF.

The chain combines TRBV29-1 with TRBJ1-2, with D possibly being TRBD1 (6 bases). CDR3 length: 12 residues. The V end was cut by 7 bases, the J end by 1 base, with 10 bases between. CDR1 is SQVTM, CDR2 ANQGSEA, per germline. CDR3 in amino acids: CSGSDSNYGYTF. The CDR3 coding sequence is TGCAGCGGATCGGACAGTAACTATGGCTACACCTTC.

The rearrangement uses TRBV5-1 and TRBJ1-2; 7 bases match TRBD1. Per germline, CDR1 SGHRS and CDR2 YFSETQ. J lost 1 base, V lost 4 bases, and 7 bases had no gene match. The CDR3 has 15 residues. The CDR3 loop reads CASSRMGQSNYGYTF. CDR3 in DNA: TGCGCCAGCAGCCGCATGGGACAGAGTAACTATGGCTACACCTTC.

In its sample, this clone was seen once. V and J are TRBV12-3 or TRBV12-4 and TRBJ2-2, with D perhaps TRBD1 (5 bases). The CDR3 is made up of 13 amino acids. The V gene lost 1 base and the J gene lost 7 bases, with 7 bases spanning the gap. The CDR3 DNA sequence: TGTGCCAGCAGTTTAGGGGGCGGCGGGGAGCTGTTTTTT. Its translation: CASSLGGGGELFF.

Remarks on this clone: This CDR3 is also generated by other DNA sequences in the sample. The V call is TRBV5-1, the J call TRBJ2-1; 9 bases fit TRBD2. The V and J ends lost 4 bases and 7 bases, in that order; junction bases with no gene match: 0. CDR1 SGHRS and CDR2 YFSETQ come from the germline V gene. This CDR3 has 12 residues. The CDR3 reads CASSSGGNEQFF. Here the CDR3 DNA reads TGCGCCAGCAGCAGCGGGGGGAATGAGCAGTTCTTC.

The V call is TRBV15, the J call TRBJ1-6; D call uncertain. The CDR3 extends over 15 amino acids. The germline gives CDR1 LNHNV, CDR2 YYDKDF (reference sequence). The germline V and J ends were trimmed by 1 base and 7 bases, with 11 bases remaining between them. CDR3 protein: CATSRVGSGNSPLHF. CDR3 coding DNA: TGTGCCACCAGCAGAGTGGGGAGTGGGAATTCACCCCTCCACTTT.

This chain uses TRBV9 with TRBJ2-7; the D gene is possibly TRBD1 (7 bases). V shed 2 bases and J shed 5 bases, with 11 bases lying between them. The V gene's germline CDR1 is SGDLS and CDR2 YYNGEE. The CDR3 runs 13 residues. The CDR3 DNA reads as TGTGCCAGCAGCGTCGGCAGGGGGGACGAGCAGTACTTC. Translation: CASSVGRGDEQYF.

This chain links TRBV3-1 (or the pseudogene TRBV3-2) with TRBJ1-2; 7 positions agree with TRBD1. The germline gives CDR1 LGHDT, CDR2 YNNKEL (reference sequence). Trimming at V came to 4 bases and at J to 4 bases, leaving 9 bases not matched to a gene. The CDR3 runs 15 residues. The CDR3 DNA is TGTGCCAGCAGCCCCTCGGACAGGAGTGGCTATGGCTACACCTTC. This sequence encodes CASSPSDRSGYGYTF.

This sequence joins TRBV7-9 and TRBJ1-2; D not certain. This CDR3 region has 12 residues. Trimming left V 5 bases short and J 7 bases short, with 11 bases between. The germline V gene encodes CDR1 SEHNR and CDR2 FQNEAQ (reference sequence). CDR3 DNA sequence: TGTGCCAGCAGCGTCTTAGGAGGTGGCTACACCTTC. Translated, it gives CASSVLGGGYTF.

V usage is TRBV12-3 or TRBV12-4 and J usage is TRBJ2-1, with 7 bases that match TRBD1. V lost 6 bases to trimming and J lost 6 bases; unmatched junction nucleotides: 5. The length of the CDR3 is 13 residues. Here the CDR3 reads CASSPTGPNEQFF. The CDR3 nucleotides read TGTGCCAGCAGCCCGACAGGGCCCAATGAGCAGTTCTTC.

The chain recombines TRBV10-3 with TRBJ1-3; 7 nucleotides agree with TRBD1. Germline CDR1 is ENHRY and CDR2 is SYGVKD. This CDR3 region has 14 residues. With V trimmed by 6 bases and J by 0 bases, 2 bases remained unmatched. The CDR3 protein is CAIRAGGSGNTIYF. The CDR3, as DNA: TGTGCCATCAGGGCAGGGGGCTCTGGAAACACCATATATTTT.

There are a few counts of this clone. The chain is built from TRBV3-1 (or the pseudogene TRBV3-2) and TRBJ2-1, with 11 bases matching TRBD1. Germline V gene lookup returns CDR1 LGHDT and CDR2 YNNKEL (reference sequence). V lost 6 bases and J lost 9; bases outside the gene matches: 7. The CDR3 is 14 amino acids. DNA for the CDR3: TGTGCCAGCAGTCCCGGGACAGGGGGAAGTGAGCAGTTCTTC. Amino acids: CASSPGTGGSEQFF.

The genes are TRBV7-9 and TRBJ2-3; no clear D. This CDR3 contains 12 residues. V lost 5 bases and J 8 bases, leaving 11 bases between the germline ends. Per the germline V gene, CDR1 is SEHNR and CDR2 is FQNEAQ (reference sequence). CDR3 in amino acids: CASSPSTGTQYF. CDR3 coding DNA: TGTGCCAGCAGCCCCTCGACGGGTACGCAGTATTTT.